A selection of T cell receptor beta chains follows, all from one sample in a study of OX40 agonist ivuxolimab in advanced cancers. The protocol was immunoSEQ multiplex PCR, while the TCRdb copy is restricted to in-frame clones and leaves out a portion. The profile shows about 91,000 clones, around 85% of them singletons. This sample comprised CD4+ or CD8+ T cells sorted from blood, obtained in a trial of the OX40 agonist ivuxolimab. These receptors were collected from an adult with an advanced solid tumor such as melanoma, head and neck, liver or kidney cancer. The CDR3 runs from the conserved cysteine through the conserved F or W.

TRBJ1-1,TRBV5-6,CASSFLGVLNTEAFF
TRBJ2-2,TRBV7-8,CASSLAGRARGTGELFF
TRBJ2-7,TRBV11-3,CASSLDSGSAHEQYF
TRBJ1-1,TRBV5-1,CASSARQGVVTEAFF
TRBJ1-2,TRBV4-1,CASSYPGQGGAGYTF
TRBJ1-2,TRBV21-1,CASSKVWQGNYGYTF
TRBJ2-7,TRBV2,CASSEGGGPAYEQYF
TRBJ1-1,TRBV7-8,CASSRSGFAEAFF
TRBJ2-3,TRBV29-1,CSVEGAGSADTQYF
TRBJ1-1,TRBV6-5,CASSYSRNTEAFF
TRBJ2-2,TRBV4-3,CASSQERASGRSGELFF
TRBJ2-2,TRBV9,CASSVEASPPGELFF
TRBJ1-6,TRBV10-3,CAIKPTGVNSPLHF
TRBJ1-2,TRBV2,CASKRDSPPNYGYTF
TRBJ1-1,TRBV11-3,CASSLGDTRNTEAFF
TRBJ1-5,TRBV7-2,CASSLGSGLLNQPQHF
TRBJ1-2,TRBV19,CASSTLPGTGGTPSNYGYTF
TRBJ1-6,TRBV5-4,CASSPSSLVDSPLHF
TRBJ2-3,TRBV5-1,CASSPNAGSGGGGTQYF
TRBJ1-1,TRBV7-9,CASSSTGGSGAFF
TRBJ1-1,TRBV5-1,CASSPGTGLTEAFF
TRBJ1-4,TRBV19,CASSIGGVREKLFF
TRBJ2-1,TRBV5-1,CASSLVSAGPGEQFF
TRBJ2-7,TRBV7-9,CASSPTWYEQYF
TRBJ1-4,TRBV25-1,CASSRQGGINEKLFF
TRBJ1-3,TRBV5-1,CASSLSRDGGNTIYF
TRBJ2-5,TRBV18,CASSPLQSPQETQYF
TRBJ1-5,TRBV19,CASSIIRLNQPQHF
TRBJ1-5,TRBV19,CASSSRGGTGSNQPQHF
TRBJ2-1,TRBV11-2,CASSELGSGAYNEQFF
-,TRBV6-5,CASSYSAVAQTYEQYF
TRBJ2-2,TRBV7-8,CASSHTGELFF
TRBJ2-7,TRBV7-8,CASSLAYQGLTVEQYF
TRBJ2-2,TRBV5-1,CASSPQGVGTGELFF
TRBJ2-7,TRBV30,CAWRGLRGEQYF
TRBJ2-6,TRBV2,CASVRSSGANVLTF
TRBJ1-2,TRBV28,CASSLSVYGYTF
TRBJ2-7,TRBV18,CASSPQASVITHEQYF
TRBJ2-2,TRBV4-1,CASSQLLNGVGELFF
TRBJ2-5,TRBV28,CASRGTSGEETQYF
TRBJ2-5,TRBV4-2,CASSQAAGSRETQYF
TRBJ2-3,TRBV19,CASSIGDTQYF
TRBJ2-1,TRBV5-1,CASSFLGGSYNEQFF
TRBJ2-1,TRBV5-4,CASSLRLTGGRSYNEQFF
TRBJ1-1,TRBV30,CAWNPSLRYTEAFF
TRBJ2-7,TRBV7-9,CASSSQGGEQYF
TRBJ2-5,TRBV7-6,CASSSSGGGGETQYF
TRBJ2-3,TRBV9,CASSVVQGISTDTQYF
TRBJ2-7,TRBV18,CASSPTDRGRWEQYF
TRBJ2-4,TRBV21-1,CASNETGSPFRIQYF
TRBJ1-4,TRBV5-1,CASSGMEGGSREKLFF
TRBJ2-3,TRBV4-3,CASSQANSGRAFRTDTQYF